Below are 28 T cell receptor beta chains sequenced from a single sample in a study of blood T cell repertoires in COVID-19. Only in-frame clones appear in the TCRdb table, and some are missing; sequencing was by immunoSEQ multiplex PCR. The data hold about 250,000 clones, with around 92% observed a single time. The sequenced material came from PBMCs or T cells enriched from blood (not recorded which). These receptors were taken from a woman between 25 and 40 years old with acute COVID-19.

The genes are TRBV9 and TRBJ2-1; 10 positions agree with TRBD1. This CDR3 region has 15 residues. The germline V gene encodes CDR1 SGDLS and CDR2 YYNGEE. Germline trimming cut 2 bases from V and 6 bases from J; bases unmatched to any gene: 5. CDR3: CASSVGTGDFNEQFF. CDR3 DNA sequence: TGTGCCAGCAGCGTCGGGACAGGGGACTTCAATGAGCAGTTCTTC.

The rearrangement uses TRBV30 and TRBJ1-2; D uncertain. Germline V gives CDR1 GTSNPN, CDR2 SVGIG (reference sequence). The CDR3 totals 15 residues. V was shortened by 1 base and J by 5 bases, with 17 bases between the two germline ends. CDR3 protein: CAWSGGNTPRYGYTF. DNA for the CDR3: TGTGCCTGGAGTGGAGGAAACACACCCCGATATGGCTACACCTTC.

The chain links TRBV7-9 to TRBJ2-1, with 14 bases aligning to TRBD2. J lost 7 bases, V lost 5 bases, and 7 bases had no gene match. The CDR3 contains 16 residues. Per the germline V gene, CDR1 is SEHNR and CDR2 is FQNEAQ (reference sequence). In DNA form, the CDR3 reads TGTGCCAGCAGCGCTGGACTAGCGGGGGGTGGGAATGAGCAGTTCTTC. This codes for CASSAGLAGGGNEQFF.

V and J are TRBV5-4 and TRBJ1-1, with unresolved D. CDR1 SGHNT and CDR2 YYREEE come from the germline V gene (reference sequence). The CDR3 totals 14 residues. The V end was cut by 1 base, the J end by 5 bases, with 12 bases between. CDR3 loop: CASSLSSGGTEAFF. Written as DNA, the CDR3 is TGTGCCAGCAGCTTGTCCTCGGGTGGGACTGAAGCTTTCTTT.

The V call is TRBV7-8, the J call TRBJ2-4; 9 bases map to TRBD1. V dropped 5 bases and J dropped 0; count of bases not matched to a gene: 11. The CDR3 spans 18 residues. Germline V gene sequence: CDR1 SGHVS, CDR2 FQNEAQ. Here the CDR3 DNA reads TGTGCCAGCAGCCTCCGGGACAGGGCGGAGGTAGCCAAAAACATTCAGTACTTC. Amino acids: CASSLRDRAEVAKNIQYF. Full variable domain (rest looked up from reference TRBV7-8 and TRBJ2-4): GAGVSQSPRYKVAKRGQDVALRCDPISGHVSLFWYQQALGQGPEFLTYFQNEAQLDKSGLPSDRFFAERPEGSVSTLKIQRTQQEDSAVYLCASSLRDRAEVAKNIQYFGAGTRLSVL.

The V call is TRBV4-3, the J call TRBJ2-1; TRBD1 matches at 8 bases. The CDR3 has 16 amino acids. Germline V gene lookup returns CDR1 LGHNA and CDR2 YSLEER. Trimming took 0 bases from V and 5 from J; bases not matched to a gene: 6. The DNA for the CDR3 is TGCGCCAGCAGCCAAGATGCGAACAGGGGGAACAATGAGCAGTTCTTC. This translates into CASSQDANRGNNEQFF.

The V call is TRBV20-1, the J call TRBJ1-2, with no clear D. Germline CDR1 reads DFQATT; CDR2 reads SNEGSKA (reference sequence). V was cut by 6 bases and J by 7 bases, with 6 bases left in between. The CDR3 covers 9 residues. The CDR3: CSAQSGYTF. The CDR3 DNA is TGCAGTGCACAGTCTGGCTACACCTTC.

This rearrangement joins TRBV4-3 to TRBJ1-3; a possible D gene is TRBD1 (5 bases). The V end lost 1 base, the J end lost 0 bases, and 10 bases lay between the germline ends. The length of the CDR3 is 16 residues. Per germline, CDR1 LGHNA and CDR2 YSLEER. CDR3 in amino acids: CASSQGTGFSGNTIYF. CDR3 DNA sequence: TGCGCCAGCAGCCAAGGTACAGGCTTCTCTGGAAACACCATATATTTT.

This clone has a single count. CDR3 DNA: TGTGCCATTTCGGGACAGGGGCCCAATGAGCAGTTCTTC. It translates to CAISGQGPNEQFF. The chain links TRBV27 to TRBJ2-1, with 10 bases lining up with TRBD1. There are 13 residues in the CDR3. Germline V gene data show CDR1 as MNHEY and CDR2 as SMNVEV (reference sequence). The V segment lost 10 bases and the J segment 6 bases; nucleotides outside the gene matches: 6.

The chain has TRBV7-9 and TRBJ1-5, with TRBD1 as a possible D gene (6 bases). The CDR3 runs to 14 residues. The V gene lost 5 bases and the J gene lost 6 bases, with 14 bases spanning the gap. Germline V gives CDR1 SEHNR, CDR2 FQNEAQ (reference sequence). The CDR3 nucleotides are TGTGCCAGCAGCCCAGGGACATTTGTTCAGCCCCAGCATTTT. Translating it yields CASSPGTFVQPQHF.

V usage is TRBV7-2 and J usage is TRBJ1-1, with D unresolved. Trimming took 11 bases from V and 7 from J, leaving 20 bases between them. Germline-derived CDR1 and CDR2 are SGHTA and FQGNSA. The CDR3 has 13 amino acids. Written as DNA, the CDR3 is TGTGCCTCCCAGCCGCTGGGCCAAGGTGAAGCTTTCTTT. This sequence encodes CASQPLGQGEAFF.

The rearrangement joins TRBV28 to TRBJ1-6; D is perhaps TRBD1 (5 bases). The CDR3 totals 14 residues. Germline values: CDR1 MDHEN, CDR2 SYDVKM. The V and J ends lost 6 bases and 9 bases respectively, with 15 bases between them. CDR3 bases: TGTGCCAGCAGACCCGGCCTGCAGGGTTCACCCCTCCACTTT. Translating gives CASRPGLQGSPLHF.

This clone was seen just once. The chain has TRBV9 and TRBJ1-2; the D gene is possibly TRBD1 (5 bases). Germline V gene data show CDR1 as SGDLS and CDR2 as YYNGEE. V was cut by 3 bases and J by 8 bases, with 26 bases left in between. CDR3 length: 17 amino acids. The CDR3 here is CASSAFTAGTDRGGYTF. In DNA, the CDR3 is TGTGCCAGCAGCGCCTTCACCGCCGGGACTGACCGAGGGGGCTACACCTTC.

The V and J genes are TRBV6-1 and TRBJ1-2, with 7 bases lining up with TRBD1. V was clipped by 2 bases and J by 4 bases; unmatched bases: 10. This CDR3 has 16 residues. CDR1 and CDR2 (germline): MNHNS, SASEGT. CDR3 DNA sequence: TGTGCCAGCAGTGAAATTACTCCGGAGGGGGCCTATGGCTACACCTTC. This codes for CASSEITPEGAYGYTF.

The V call is TRBV7-9, the J call TRBJ1-5; no definite D call. This CDR3 has 15 amino acids. The germline V and J ends were trimmed by 5 bases and 2 bases, with 13 bases remaining between them. CDR1 SEHNR and CDR2 FQNEAQ come from the germline V gene (reference sequence). CDR3 protein: CASSRERVGNQPQHF. The CDR3 DNA is TGTGCCAGCAGCCGCGAGAGGGTGGGCAATCAGCCCCAGCATTTT.

The chain is built from TRBV28 and TRBJ2-7; 10 nucleotides line up with TRBD2. CDR1 and CDR2 (germline): MDHEN, SYDVKM. This CDR3 is 14 amino acids long. With V trimmed by 6 bases and J by 7 bases, 9 bases remained unmatched. DNA for the CDR3: TGTGCCAGCAGCCATACTAGCGGGGCGAATGAGCAGTACTTC. As protein: CASSHTSGANEQYF.

The chain links TRBV7-8 to TRBJ1-1, with no clear D. CDR1 is SGHVS and CDR2 is FQNEAQ in the germline V gene. V gave up 5 bases and J gave up 4 bases, with 5 bases separating them. CDR3 size: 11 residues. The CDR3 sequence: CASSPSTEAFF. CDR3 nucleotides: TGTGCCAGCAGCCCCTCCACTGAAGCTTTCTTT.

The table lists this clone with a few counts. The V gene is TRBV6-6, the J gene TRBJ1-1, with a tentative D call TRBD1 (5 bases). Germline CDR1 is MNHNY and CDR2 is SVGAGI (reference sequence). The CDR3 extends over 15 amino acids. V lost 6 bases and J lost 6, with 20 bases in between. The CDR3 sequence is CASRQLGRRDAEAFF. In DNA, the CDR3 is TGTGCCAGCAGGCAATTGGGCAGGAGGGACGCTGAAGCTTTCTTT.

This clone was observed a handful of times. The V gene is TRBV15, the J gene TRBJ1-1, with D perhaps TRBD1 (6 bases). The CDR3 runs 16 residues. CDR1 is LNHNV and CDR2 is YYDKDF in the germline V gene (reference sequence). V lost 3 bases to trimming and J lost 0 bases, with 14 bases between them. CDR3 nucleotide sequence: TGTGCCACCAGCAGCCCCGCCAGGGGCGTGAACACTGAAGCTTTCTTT. The encoded protein is CATSSPARGVNTEAFF.

The J gene is TRBJ1-2, the V gene TRBV6-5; D gene unclear. The germline V gene encodes CDR1 MNHEY and CDR2 SVGAGI. The V end lost 8 bases, the J end lost 3 bases, and 7 bases lay between the germline ends. The CDR3 loop spans 11 amino acids. The chain's CDR3 is CASQKDYGYTF. The CDR3 DNA follows: TGTGCCAGCCAGAAAGACTATGGCTACACCTTC.

The rearrangement joins TRBV9 to TRBJ1-6, with 11 bases identical to TRBD1. CDR3 length equals 16 residues. J gave up 8 bases and V 4 bases, and 8 bases lay outside the gene matches. The germline CDR1 and CDR2 sequences are SGDLS and YYNGEE. The CDR3 bases are TGTGCCAGCAGCCCAAGAGGGGACAGGGGGTATTCACCCCTCCACTTT. Translation: CASSPRGDRGYSPLHF. Combining the CDR3 with reference TRBV9 and TRBJ1-6 gives the whole variable domain DSGVTQTPKHLITATGQRVTLRCSPRSGDLSVYWYQQSLDQGLQFLIQYYNGEERAKGNILERFSAQQFPDLHSELNLSSLELGDSALYFCASSPRGDRGYSPLHFGNGTRLTVT.

This clone was detected many times. J is TRBJ1-6 and V is TRBV5-1, with 7 bases identical to TRBD1. This CDR3 is built from 15 residues. The V and J ends lost 0 bases and 8 bases, in that order; junction bases with no gene match: 5. Germline lookup yields CDR1 SGHRS and CDR2 YFSETQ. This chain's CDR3 is CASSLGQGSHSPLHF. The CDR3 nucleotides read TGCGCCAGCAGCTTGGGACAGGGTAGTCATTCACCCCTCCACTTT. Looking up the rest from reference TRBV5-1 and TRBJ1-6 gives the full variable domain: KAGVTQTPRYLIKTRGQQVTLSCSPISGHRSVSWYQQTPGQGLQFLFEYFSETQRNKGNFPGRFSGRQFSNSRSEMNVSTLELGDSALYLCASSLGQGSHSPLHFGNGTRLTVT.

This clone came up a few times. The chain links TRBV29-1 to TRBJ1-3; D is undetermined. Germline V lookup: CDR1 SQVTM, CDR2 ANQGSEA. Trimming removed 4 bases at V and 0 bases at J, with 10 bases between. The CDR3 has 14 amino acids. CDR3 residues: CSVGYGASGNTIYF. DNA of the CDR3: TGCAGCGTTGGGTACGGAGCCTCTGGAAACACCATATATTTT.

The chain is built from TRBV18 and TRBJ2-5, with D possibly matching TRBD2 (6 bases). The germline CDR1 and CDR2 sequences are KGHSH and LQKENI. V was cut by 3 bases and J by 4 bases, with 9 bases left in between. The CDR3 sequence is 13 residues long. The CDR3 sequence is CASSPGLGETQYF. The CDR3 DNA follows: TGTGCCAGCTCACCGGGACTGGGAGAGACCCAGTACTTC.

The DNA of the CDR3 is TGTGCCAGCAGCTTAATGCGGGGAGCCAACCATACGCAGTATTTT. This translates into CASSLMRGANHTQYF. This chain connects TRBV7-9 to TRBJ2-3; possible D gene TRBD2, 6 bases. Germline V gene lookup returns CDR1 SEHNR and CDR2 FQNEAQ (reference sequence). V lost 2 bases, J lost 7 bases, and 16 bases lay in between. This CDR3 has 15 residues.

The V and J genes are TRBV30 and TRBJ1-6, with 8 bases lining up with TRBD1. The CDR3 runs to 13 residues. The J segment lost 7 bases and the V segment lost 5 bases, leaving 4 bases of the junction unmatched. Germline assignment: CDR1 GTSNPN and CDR2 SVGIG (reference sequence). CDR3 sequence (DNA): TGTGCCTGGGCGACAGGGGAGAATTCACCCCTCCACTTT. Translating it yields CAWATGENSPLHF.

This CDR3 is CASTLNGGINQPQHF. Written as DNA, the CDR3 is TGTGCCAGTACTCTTAACGGGGGGATCAATCAGCCCCAGCATTTT. The chain combines TRBV19 with TRBJ1-5, with D possibly matching TRBD1 (5 bases). V was shortened by 7 bases and J by 3 bases, with 16 bases between the two germline ends. This CDR3 has 15 residues. Germline values: CDR1 LNHDA, CDR2 SQIVND (reference sequence). Full variable domain (missing parts from reference TRBV19 and TRBJ1-5): DGGITQSPKYLFRKEGQNVTLSCEQNLNHDAMYWYRQDPGQGLRLIYYSQIVNDFQKGDIAEGYSVSREKKESFPLTVTSAQKNPTAFYLCASTLNGGINQPQHFGDGTRLSIL.

The CDR3 nucleotides read TGTGCCAGCAGCTTATCTAACAGGGAGACCGGGGAGCTGTTTTTT. This codes for CASSLSNRETGELFF. The rearrangement links TRBV7-9 to TRBJ2-2; D perhaps matches TRBD1 (6 bases). This CDR3 contains 15 residues. Germline loops: CDR1 SEHNR, CDR2 FQNEAQ (reference sequence). With 2 bases removed from V and 5 bases from J, the gap between germline ends came to 12 bases.